The source of this TCR beta chain is a study of cytomegalovirus exposure and HLA in healthy donors. General observations from the study: Indistinguishability led to the exclusion of some V segments, TRBV6-2 and TRBV6-3 included.

The table lists this clone with a few counts. Its cognate antigen is unknown. 60 Vbeta and 13 Jbeta primers were used in PCR. Profiled with immunoSEQ multiplex PCR; TCRdb holds only in-frame clones, not every one. This sample yields 120,000 to 150,000 clones, of which around 85% are seen a single time; 2.9% belongs to the top ten. The CDR3 spans 12 residues. CDR1 and CDR2 from the germline V gene are MNHNS and SASEGT. The V end lost 3 bases, the J end lost 2 bases, and 4 bases lay between the germline ends. This receptor was taken from a woman younger than 45 in good health and CMV-seronegative. Sequencing was performed on PBMCs. The chain combines TRBV6-1 with TRBJ1-1; no clear D. CDR3 nucleotide sequence: TGTGCCAGCAGTGACCCTAACACTGAAGCTTTCTTT. Translated, it gives CASSDPNTEAFF.